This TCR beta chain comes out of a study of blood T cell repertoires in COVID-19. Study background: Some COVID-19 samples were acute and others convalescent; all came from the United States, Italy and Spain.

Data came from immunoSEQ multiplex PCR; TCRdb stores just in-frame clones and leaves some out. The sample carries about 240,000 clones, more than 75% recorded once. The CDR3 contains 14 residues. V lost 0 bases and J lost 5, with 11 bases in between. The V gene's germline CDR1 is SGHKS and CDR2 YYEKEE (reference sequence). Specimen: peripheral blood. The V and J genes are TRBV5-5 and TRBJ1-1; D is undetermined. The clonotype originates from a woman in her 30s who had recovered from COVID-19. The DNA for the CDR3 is TGTGCCAGCAGCTTGGGTGGGCGCTGGACTGAAGCTTTCTTT. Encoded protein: CASSLGGRWTEAFF.